This passage covers 26 T cell receptor beta chains from one sample sequenced in a study of cytomegalovirus exposure and HLA in healthy donors. Vbeta (60) and Jbeta (13) primers were used in the PCR. Clones were read by immunoSEQ multiplex PCR, and TCRdb kept only the in-frame ones, dropping some. Of around 180,000 clones listed, over 70% were seen once; the top ten hold approximately 1.3%. Sequencing was done on a sample of PBMCs. All receptors derive from a boy aged 2 to 10 in good health and CMV-seronegative.

The chain joins TRBV20-1 to TRBJ2-1; weak D call: TRBD2 (5 bases). V was cut by 6 bases and J by 9 bases, with 12 bases left in between. Per germline, CDR1 DFQATT and CDR2 SNEGSKA (reference sequence). This CDR3 spans 11 amino acids. CDR3 DNA: TGCAGTGCCAACCTAGGGAGTGAGCAGTTCTTC. It is translated as CSANLGSEQFF.

The gene calls are TRBV9 and TRBJ2-1; 11 nucleotides line up with TRBD1. Germline V gives CDR1 SGDLS, CDR2 YYNGEE. This CDR3 has 15 residues. V gave up 0 bases and J gave up 4 bases; unmatched junction bases: 0. The CDR3 sequence is CASSVGDRGYNEQFF. The CDR3 DNA sequence: TGTGCCAGCAGCGTAGGGGACAGGGGGTACAATGAGCAGTTCTTC.

The rearrangement links TRBV5-1 to TRBJ2-5; 7 nucleotides agree with TRBD1. V lost 4 bases to trimming and J lost 5 bases; unmatched junction nucleotides: 8. Germline CDR1 reads SGHRS; CDR2 reads YFSETQ. CDR3 length: 14 amino acids. CDR3 DNA: TGCGCCAGCAGCCCCGGAAGGGGGCTGGAGACCCAGTACTTC. Protein product: CASSPGRGLETQYF.

J is TRBJ1-5 and V is TRBV28, with TRBD1 as a possible D gene (6 bases). From germline, CDR1 is MDHEN and CDR2 SYDVKM. This CDR3 is 14 amino acids long. Trimming cost V 6 bases and J 0 bases, with 9 bases left between them. CDR3 DNA: TGTGCCAGCAGACAGGGAATTAGCAATCAGCCCCAGCATTTT. Its protein product is CASRQGISNQPQHF.

The V gene is TRBV5-1, the J gene TRBJ2-1; 12 bases agree with TRBD2. Germline loops: CDR1 SGHRS, CDR2 YFSETQ. The CDR3 length is 18 residues. V was pared by 4 bases and J by 9 bases, with 17 bases of the junction left unmatched. The chain's CDR3 is CASSAQGTSGLPGGEQFF. CDR3 DNA sequence: TGCGCCAGCAGCGCGCAAGGGACTAGCGGGCTCCCCGGGGGTGAGCAGTTCTTC.

The chain joins TRBV30 to TRBJ2-7; a weak D match, TRBD2 (6 bases). Germline V CDR1 and CDR2: GTSNPN, SVGIG (reference sequence). The germline V and J ends were trimmed by 8 bases and 3 bases, with 17 bases remaining between them. This CDR3 has 13 amino acids. CDR3 coding DNA: TGTGCCACCGCGGGAAGGCAGGTCTACGAGCAGTACTTC. Amino acids: CATAGRQVYEQYF.

The chain uses TRBV27 and TRBJ2-5; 10 positions match TRBD1. J gave up 5 bases and V 2 bases, and 2 bases lay outside the gene matches. The CDR3 sequence is 14 residues long. From germline, CDR1 is MNHEY and CDR2 SMNVEV (reference sequence). The CDR3 here is CASSLRTGGETQYF. In DNA form, the CDR3 reads TGTGCCAGCAGTTTACGGACAGGGGGGGAGACCCAGTACTTC.

This clone was observed a few times. This rearrangement joins TRBV9 to TRBJ1-1, with D perhaps TRBD1 (6 bases). The V gene lost 0 bases and the J gene lost 3 bases, with 21 bases spanning the gap. Germline V gives CDR1 SGDLS, CDR2 YYNGEE. The CDR3 has 18 residues. Written as DNA, the CDR3 is TGTGCCAGCAGCGTAGGTGCTCATGGCATGGGGGGGCACACTGAAGCTTTCTTT. Encoded protein: CASSVGAHGMGGHTEAFF.

The gene calls are TRBV7-9 and TRBJ2-1; TRBD2 agrees at 12 bases. This CDR3 comprises 16 residues. Trimming removed 4 bases from V and 5 bases from J; junction bases left unmatched: 6. Per germline, CDR1 SEHNR and CDR2 FQNEAQ (reference sequence). DNA for the CDR3: TGTGCCAGCAGCTGGACTAGCGGGATCCTCAACAATGAGCAGTTCTTC. Protein: CASSWTSGILNNEQFF.

This chain connects TRBV2 to TRBJ2-7, with 11 bases that match TRBD1. CDR3 length: 14 amino acids. J was trimmed by 3 bases and V by 6 bases; bases with no gene match: 4. Germline CDR1 and CDR2: SNHLY and FYNNEI. For the CDR3, the DNA is TGTGCCAGCAGCGGACAGGGGGCTTACTACGAGCAGTACTTC. Its protein product is CASSGQGAYYEQYF.

This sequence joins TRBV7-6 and TRBJ2-6; D remains ambiguous. Trimming took off 5 bases at V and 1 base at J, with 6 bases between the two ends. Germline V gene lookup returns CDR1 SGHVS and CDR2 FNYEAQ. This CDR3 region has 14 residues. The CDR3 protein is CASSLSSGANVLTF. In DNA form, the CDR3 reads TGTGCCAGCAGCCTAAGTTCTGGGGCCAACGTCCTGACTTTC.

The J gene is TRBJ2-1, the V gene TRBV5-4; 12 nucleotides line up with TRBD1. The CDR3 length is 15 residues. CDR1 is SGHNT and CDR2 is YYREEE in the germline V gene (reference sequence). V trimming: 4 bases; J trimming: 6 bases; junction bases outside the gene matches: 5. CDR3: CASSQPGQGANEQFF. CDR3 nucleotide sequence: TGTGCCAGCAGCCAGCCGGGACAGGGGGCCAATGAGCAGTTCTTC.

This chain links TRBV9 with TRBJ2-1; no firm D call. This CDR3 region has 12 residues. Trimming left V 2 bases short and J 10 bases short, with 10 bases between. Germline V gives CDR1 SGDLS, CDR2 YYNGEE. As DNA, the CDR3 is TGTGCCAGCAGCGTCCTAGGTGGAGAGCAGTTCTTC. This gives the protein CASSVLGGEQFF.

The chain carries TRBV19 and TRBJ2-1; D may be TRBD1 (6 bases). CDR3 length: 16 amino acids. V gave up 3 bases and J gave up 8 bases, with 20 bases separating them. CDR1 is LNHDA and CDR2 is SQIVND in the germline V gene (reference sequence). CDR3 coding DNA: TGTGCCAGTAGTATTGGGTTTTCGGGGACACTTCATGAGCAGTTCTTC. Its translation is CASSIGFSGTLHEQFF.

This clone was detected a few times. J is TRBJ1-5 and V is TRBV2; 9 nucleotides align to TRBD1. Germline assignment: CDR1 SNHLY and CDR2 FYNNEI. V shed 6 bases, J shed 0 bases, and the junction held 9 bases outside the gene matches. The CDR3 covers 17 residues. The CDR3 protein is CASSQMGQGYSNQPQHF. The DNA of the CDR3 is TGTGCCAGCAGCCAGATGGGACAGGGCTATAGCAATCAGCCCCAGCATTTT.

The count of this clone is one. J is TRBJ2-3 and V is TRBV6-5; 16 bases are a match to TRBD2. Trimming cost V 7 bases and J 6 bases; bases outside gene matches: 4. Germline loops: CDR1 MNHEY, CDR2 SVGAGI. The CDR3 spans 15 residues. The CDR3 is CASTQGLAGGDTQYF. CDR3 bases: TGTGCCAGCACTCAGGGACTAGCGGGGGGGGATACGCAGTATTTT.

The chain couples TRBV28 to TRBJ2-7, with TRBD2 matching over 14 bases. This CDR3 contains 20 residues. Losses at the gene ends were 5 bases for V and 1 base for J; bases not matched to a gene: 16. The germline gives CDR1 MDHEN, CDR2 SYDVKM. CDR3 nucleotides: TGTGCCAGCAGTCCTTCCATCCCGACTAGCGGGAGGGGGGGGTCCTACGAGCAGTACTTC. Protein product: CASSPSIPTSGRGGSYEQYF. The whole variable domain, remainder taken from reference TRBV28 and TRBJ2-7, is DVKVTQSSRYLVKRTGEKVFLECVQDMDHENMFWYRQDPGLGLRLIYFSYDVKMKEKGDIPEGYSVSREKKERFSLILESASTNQTSMYLCASSPSIPTSGRGGSYEQYFGPGTRLTVT.

The chain uses TRBV11-2 and TRBJ2-7, with 10 positions matching TRBD1. The germline CDR1 and CDR2 sequences are SGHAT and FQNNGV. The CDR3 spans 15 residues. With V trimmed by 4 bases and J by 2 bases, 5 bases remained unmatched. The CDR3: CASSSSGTGAYEQYF. The CDR3 DNA reads TGTGCCAGCAGCTCCTCCGGGACAGGGGCCTACGAGCAGTACTTC.

The CDR3 reads CATERQASGQTYEQYV. CDR3 DNA sequence: TGCGCCACCGAACGTCAAGCTAGCGGGCAAACCTACGAGCAGTACGTC. The genes are TRBV10-1 and TRBJ2-7, with 8 bases matching TRBD2. The CDR3 covers 16 residues. Germline CDR1 and CDR2: WNHNN and SYGVQD (reference sequence). After removal of 10 bases from V and 2 bases from J, the junction contained 16 bases not matched to a gene.

The J gene is TRBJ2-7, the V gene TRBV6-1; 11 nucleotides line up with TRBD2. CDR1 and CDR2 from the germline V gene are MNHNS and SASEGT. V lost 4 bases and J lost 2; bases outside the gene matches: 4. CDR3 size: 15 residues. The CDR3 DNA follows: TGTGCCAGCAGTGCAGGGACTAGCGGCCCCTACGAGCAGTACTTC. This gives the protein CASSAGTSGPYEQYF.

The chain uses TRBV5-6 and TRBJ1-6; D gene ambiguous. The CDR3 length is 17 residues. V lost 0 bases to trimming and J lost 0 bases, with 10 bases between them. Germline V gives CDR1 SGHDT, CDR2 YYEEEE. Here the CDR3 reads CASSLGARDSYNSPLHF. CDR3 nucleotides: TGTGCCAGCAGCTTGGGGGCCCGGGACTCCTATAATTCACCCCTCCACTTT.

V usage is TRBV10-3 and J usage is TRBJ1-1; 8 bases align to TRBD1. Germline V CDR1 and CDR2: ENHRY, SYGVKD. This CDR3 has 14 amino acids. V lost 5 bases, J lost 3 bases, and 5 bases stayed unmatched. The CDR3 DNA reads as TGTGCCATCAGTCGGACAGGGTTGGACACTGAAGCTTTCTTT. It yields the protein CAISRTGLDTEAFF.

V and J are TRBV11-2 and TRBJ2-2, with D possibly being TRBD1 (6 bases). Germline loops: CDR1 SGHAT, CDR2 FQNNGV. The V and J ends lost 3 bases and 9 bases respectively, with 11 bases between them. The CDR3 is 13 amino acids. In nucleotides, the CDR3 is TGTGCCAGCAGCTTGGGGGCGGGTCGGGAGCTGTTTTTT. Protein: CASSLGAGRELFF.

The chain links TRBV5-4 to TRBJ1-3; no reliable D call. Germline-derived CDR1 and CDR2 are SGHNT and YYREEE (reference sequence). The V end lost 2 bases, the J end lost 0 bases, and 9 bases lay between the germline ends. CDR3 length: 15 amino acids. This CDR3 reads CASSFSADSGNTIYF. The CDR3 bases are TGTGCCAGCAGCTTTAGCGCCGACTCTGGAAACACCATATATTTT. Filled out from reference TRBV5-4 and TRBJ1-3, the complete variable domain reads ETGVTQSPTHLIKTRGQQVTLRCSSQSGHNTVSWYQQALGQGPQFIFQYYREEENGRGNFPPRFSGLQFPNYSSELNVNALELDDSALYLCASSFSADSGNTIYFGEGSWLTVV.

The rearrangement uses TRBV19 and TRBJ1-2; D is unresolved. Germline assignment: CDR1 LNHDA and CDR2 SQIVND (reference sequence). Trimming cost V 5 bases and J 4 bases, with 14 bases left between them. The CDR3 contains 14 residues. This CDR3 reads CASSPEGLIYGYTF. CDR3 sequence (DNA): TGTGCCAGTAGTCCGGAGGGATTAATCTATGGCTACACCTTC.

V and J are TRBV5-1 and TRBJ2-5, with 9 bases lining up with TRBD2. CDR1 and CDR2 from the germline V gene are SGHRS and YFSETQ. The CDR3 spans 15 residues. V was clipped by 4 bases and J by 1 base; unmatched bases: 5. CDR3 DNA: TGCGCCAGCAGCCCGGCACTAGCGGGCCAAGAGACCCAGTACTTC. It encodes CASSPALAGQETQYF.